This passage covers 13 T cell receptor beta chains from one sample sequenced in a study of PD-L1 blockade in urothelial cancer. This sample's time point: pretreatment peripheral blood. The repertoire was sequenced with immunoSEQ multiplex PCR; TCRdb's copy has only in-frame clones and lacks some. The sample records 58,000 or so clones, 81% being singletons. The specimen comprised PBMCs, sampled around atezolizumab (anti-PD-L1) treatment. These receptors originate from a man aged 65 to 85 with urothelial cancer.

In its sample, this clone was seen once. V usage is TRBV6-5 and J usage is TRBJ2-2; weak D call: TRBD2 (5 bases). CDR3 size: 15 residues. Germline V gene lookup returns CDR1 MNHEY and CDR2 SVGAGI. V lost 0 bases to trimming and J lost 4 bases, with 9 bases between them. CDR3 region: CASSYSRAGTGELFF. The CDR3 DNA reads TGTGCCAGCAGTTACTCGAGGGCAGGCACCGGGGAGCTGTTTTTT.

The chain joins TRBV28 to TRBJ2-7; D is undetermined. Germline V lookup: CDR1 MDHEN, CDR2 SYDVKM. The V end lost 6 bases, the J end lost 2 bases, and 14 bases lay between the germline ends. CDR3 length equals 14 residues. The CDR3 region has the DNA TGTGCCAGCAGACCTCCGGGTCTCACCTACGAGCAGTACTTC. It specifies CASRPPGLTYEQYF.

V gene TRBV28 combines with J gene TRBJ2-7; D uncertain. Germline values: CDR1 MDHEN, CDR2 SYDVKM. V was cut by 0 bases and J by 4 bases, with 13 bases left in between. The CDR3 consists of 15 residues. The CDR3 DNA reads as TGTGCCAGCAGTTTATGGTCCAAGCAACCTTACGAGCAGTACTTC. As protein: CASSLWSKQPYEQYF. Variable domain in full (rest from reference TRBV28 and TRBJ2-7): DVKVTQSSRYLVKRTGEKVFLECVQDMDHENMFWYRQDPGLGLRLIYFSYDVKMKEKGDIPEGYSVSREKKERFSLILESASTNQTSMYLCASSLWSKQPYEQYFGPGTRLTVT.

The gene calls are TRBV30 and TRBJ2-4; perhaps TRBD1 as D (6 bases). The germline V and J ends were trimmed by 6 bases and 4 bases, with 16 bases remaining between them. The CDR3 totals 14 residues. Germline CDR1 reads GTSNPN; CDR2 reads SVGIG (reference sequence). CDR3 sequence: CACSSGQTKNIQYF. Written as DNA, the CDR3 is TGTGCCTGTTCATCTGGACAGACGAAAAACATTCAGTACTTC.

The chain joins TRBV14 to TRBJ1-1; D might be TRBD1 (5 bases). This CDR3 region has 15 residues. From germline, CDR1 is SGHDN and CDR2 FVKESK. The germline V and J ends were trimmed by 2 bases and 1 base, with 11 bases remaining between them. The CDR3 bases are TGTGCCAGCAGCCAACGGGGGAGGGCGAACACTGAAGCTTTCTTT. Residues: CASSQRGRANTEAFF.

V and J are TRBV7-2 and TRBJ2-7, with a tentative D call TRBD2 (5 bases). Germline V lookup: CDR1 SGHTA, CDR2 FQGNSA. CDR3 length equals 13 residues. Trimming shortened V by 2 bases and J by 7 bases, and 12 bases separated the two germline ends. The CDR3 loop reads CASSLLSRGEQYF. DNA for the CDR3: TGTGCCAGCAGCTTACTTTCCAGAGGGGAGCAGTACTTC.

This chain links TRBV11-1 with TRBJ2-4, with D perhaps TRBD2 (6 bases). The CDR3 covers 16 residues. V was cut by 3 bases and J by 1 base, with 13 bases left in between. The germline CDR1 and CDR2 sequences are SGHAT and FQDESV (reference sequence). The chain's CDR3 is CASSFSGTEAKNIQYF. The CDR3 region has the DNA TGTGCCAGCAGCTTCTCCGGGACTGAGGCCAAAAACATTCAGTACTTC.

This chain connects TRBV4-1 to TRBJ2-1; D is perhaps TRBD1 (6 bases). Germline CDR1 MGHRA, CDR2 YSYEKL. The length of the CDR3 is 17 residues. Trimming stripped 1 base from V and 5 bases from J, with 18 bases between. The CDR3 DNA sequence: TGCGCCAGCAGCCAAGGGGGGCTTCTGAAAATCGACAATGAGCAGTTCTTC. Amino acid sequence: CASSQGGLLKIDNEQFF.

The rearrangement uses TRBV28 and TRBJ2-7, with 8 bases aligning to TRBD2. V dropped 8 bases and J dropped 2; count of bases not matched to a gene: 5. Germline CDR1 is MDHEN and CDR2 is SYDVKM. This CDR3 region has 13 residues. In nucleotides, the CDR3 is TGTGCCAGCGGGAGCGGGAGCGCCTACGAGCAGTACTTC. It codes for CASGSGSAYEQYF.

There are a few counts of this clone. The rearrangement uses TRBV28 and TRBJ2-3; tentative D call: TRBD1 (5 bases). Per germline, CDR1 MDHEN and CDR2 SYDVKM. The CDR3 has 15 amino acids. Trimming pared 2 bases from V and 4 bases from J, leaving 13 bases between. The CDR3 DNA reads TGTGCCAGCAGTTTAGGGGCCCTAGGTCCAGATACGCAGTATTTT. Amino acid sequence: CASSLGALGPDTQYF.

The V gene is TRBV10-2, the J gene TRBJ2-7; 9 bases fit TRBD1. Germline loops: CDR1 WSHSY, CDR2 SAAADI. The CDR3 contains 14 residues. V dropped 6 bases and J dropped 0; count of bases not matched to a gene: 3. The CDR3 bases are TGCGCCAGCAGGGCGGGACAGGGCTCCTACGAGCAGTACTTC. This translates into CASRAGQGSYEQYF.

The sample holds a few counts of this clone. Here the CDR3 DNA reads TGTGCCAGCAGCTTAGATCCGGGGGGGACCTACGAGCAGTACTTC. Its translation: CASSLDPGGTYEQYF. The chain couples TRBV11-2 to TRBJ2-7, with 8 bases aligning to TRBD2. Germline V gene lookup returns CDR1 SGHAT and CDR2 FQNNGV. The CDR3 has 15 amino acids. Germline trimming cut 0 bases from V and 2 bases from J; bases unmatched to any gene: 3.

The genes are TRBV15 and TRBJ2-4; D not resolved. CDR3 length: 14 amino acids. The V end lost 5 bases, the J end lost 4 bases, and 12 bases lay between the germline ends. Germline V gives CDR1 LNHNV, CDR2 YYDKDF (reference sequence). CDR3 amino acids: CATSSEAWKNIQYF. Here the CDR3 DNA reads TGTGCCACCAGCTCAGAGGCTTGGAAAAACATTCAGTACTTC.